A single sample gave rise to the 5 T cell receptor beta chains below, sequenced in a study of blood T cell repertoires in COVID-19. This table comes from immunoSEQ multiplex PCR, and its TCRdb copy is limited to in-frame clones, with some not included. This table has 200,000 to 250,000 clones, around 81% appearing once. The sample was PBMCs or T cells enriched from blood (not recorded which). The receptors derive from a man aged 30-40 years with acute COVID-19.

The chain links TRBV9 to TRBJ1-1, with 8 bases identical to TRBD1. Germline CDR1 is SGDLS and CDR2 is YYNGEE. J gave up 2 bases and V 3 bases, and 3 bases lay outside the gene matches. This CDR3 is built from 14 residues. In DNA, the CDR3 is TGTGCCAGCAGCGGCGACAGGGGAAACACTGAAGCTTTCTTT. Translation: CASSGDRGNTEAFF.

The gene calls are TRBV5-4 and TRBJ1-6; 10 nucleotides agree with TRBD1. CDR3 length: 15 amino acids. Germline loops: CDR1 SGHNT, CDR2 YYREEE (reference sequence). Trimming at V came to 2 bases and at J to 7 bases, leaving 3 bases not matched to a gene. The CDR3 bases are TGTGCCAGCAGCTTCATGGGACAGGGGAATTCACCCCTCCACTTT. It specifies CASSFMGQGNSPLHF.

The chain joins TRBV19 to TRBJ1-2, with D unresolved. Germline-derived CDR1 and CDR2 are LNHDA and SQIVND (reference sequence). V lost 5 bases to trimming and J lost 2 bases, with 6 bases between them. This CDR3 contains 12 residues. CDR3 nucleotides: TGTGCCAGTAGTCGGTCAAACTATGGCTACACCTTC. As protein: CASSRSNYGYTF.

V and J are TRBV7-3 and TRBJ1-1; no clear D. Germline CDR1 is SGHTA and CDR2 is FQGTGA. The germline V and J ends were trimmed by 2 bases and 1 base, with 8 bases remaining between them. This CDR3 is built from 14 residues. CDR3 protein: CASSLLAGNTEAFF. CDR3 DNA sequence: TGTGCCAGCAGCTTATTAGCGGGGAACACTGAAGCTTTCTTT.

The V call is TRBV9, the J call TRBJ2-3; 10 bases fit TRBD2. The germline V gene encodes CDR1 SGDLS and CDR2 YYNGEE. V dropped 1 base and J dropped 6; count of bases not matched to a gene: 8. This CDR3 is 16 amino acids long. CDR3 in amino acids: CASSVRSGGAGDTQYF. DNA of the CDR3: TGTGCCAGCAGCGTAAGGAGCGGGGGGGCCGGGGATACGCAGTATTTT.